These 7 T cell receptor beta chains share one sample of origin, sequenced in a study of T-cell memory formation after mild COVID-19 (dated by TCRdb to about 2021). Preparation of the library involved 5' RACE. Instrument used: Illumina NovaSeq 6000. The public reads were quality trimmed at Q25 with fastp and then assembled into clones with MiXCR by TCRdb, keeping productive beta chains. Rows are combined by CDR3 protein, so each entry shows the most common genes and DNA. This sample has roughly 610,000 distinct CDR3 sequences in its table, and approximately 15% of those were observed once. The top ten hold about 7.5% of the sample. Material for sequencing was PBMCs or a T cell subset sorted from them (not recorded which). The receptors come from an adult woman who had mild COVID-19 (a few samples of this study predate the infection). The sample titles of this study are shuffled in the database, so cell type and time point are left out; the donor was told from shared clones.

Only a few counts were recorded for this clonotype. The chain joins TRBV7-9 to TRBJ2-5, with 7 nucleotides matching TRBD1. After removal of 6 bases from V and 2 bases from J, the junction contained 9 bases not matched to a gene. This CDR3 has 15 amino acids. Germline lookup yields CDR1 SEHNR and CDR2 FQNEAQ (reference sequence). This CDR3 reads CASSSRQGAQETQYF. CDR3 sequence (DNA): TGTGCCAGCAGTTCCCGACAGGGCGCGCAAGAGACCCAGTACTTC.

This clonotype came up a few times. The DNA is left out, because the CDR3 cannot be placed on it with certainty; the CDR3 is given as TCRdb lists it. The chain carries TRBV14 and TRBJ2-1; the table's D call, TRBD1, was not checked against the DNA. The CDR3 is 16 amino acids long, termini counted. Germline V CDR1 and CDR2: SGHDN, FVKESK. The CDR3 here is CASSQFGPGAYNEQFF.

The table lists this clonotype with many counts. The chain has TRBV4-3 and TRBJ1-5, with 7 positions matching TRBD1. V shed 0 bases and J 4 bases; nucleotides not matched to a gene: 3. Germline values: CDR1 LGHNA, CDR2 YSLEER. The CDR3 contains 15 residues. The DNA of the CDR3 is TGCGCCAGCAGCCAAGAGACAGGGAATAATCAGCCCCAGCATTTT. Its protein product is CASSQETGNNQPQHF.

This clonotype showed up just a few times. This chain uses TRBV27 with TRBJ1-1; D is unclear. CDR3 length: 14 residues. V was cut by 2 bases and J by 1 base, with 8 bases left in between. Germline-derived CDR1 and CDR2 are MNHEY and SMNVEV (reference sequence). The CDR3 loop reads CASSLEGKNTEAFF. The DNA for the CDR3 is TGTGCCAGCAGTTTAGAGGGCAAGAACACTGAAGCTTTCTTT.

This clonotype occurred a few times. This chain links TRBV30 with TRBJ1-3, with D possibly matching TRBD1 (5 bases). CDR1 is GTSNPN and CDR2 is SVGIG in the germline V gene (reference sequence). The CDR3 totals 13 residues. Deletions cut 5 bases from V and 0 bases from J, with 8 bases between. This chain's CDR3 is CAWETDSGNTIYF. Here the CDR3 DNA reads TGTGCCTGGGAGACAGACTCTGGAAACACCATATATTTT.

V gene TRBV5-6 combines with J gene TRBJ2-1; 7 nucleotides align to TRBD2. From germline, CDR1 is SGHDT and CDR2 YYEEEE. This CDR3 spans 15 amino acids. Trimming at V came to 1 base and at J to 6 bases, leaving 7 bases not matched to a gene. In DNA form, the CDR3 reads TGTGCCAGCAGCTTGTGGCGGGAGTTACGCAATGAGCAGTTCTTC. Translated, it gives CASSLWRELRNEQFF.

This clonotype was seen a few times. The DNA of the CDR3 is TGTGCCAGCAGCTCGTCAGGTGGCGGAAACACCATATATTTT. The encoded protein is CASSSSGGGNTIYF. The genes are TRBV7-3 and TRBJ1-3; D gene ambiguous. CDR1 is SGHTA, CDR2 FQGTGA, per germline. The CDR3 is 14 residues long. V was pared by 4 bases and J by 4 bases, with 11 bases between.